These 19 T cell receptor beta chains were sequenced from one sample in a study of T cells in Graves' hyperthyroidism and ophthalmopathy. Using RNA transcripts as the source, TCR beta CDR3 regions were amplified. The TCR CDR3 first-round RT-PCR relied on the HTBI primer set. TCRdb reanalysed the multiplex PCR reads using MiXCR and keeps one entry per CDR3 protein. The table has 300,000 to 350,000 distinct CDR3 sequences, approximately 18% seen once. The sequenced sample consisted of blood. The receptors were sampled from a woman in her 50s with Graves' hyperthyroidism.

This clonotype was picked up a small number of times. CDR3 bases: TGTGCCAGCAGGCCGACAGGGGGCGGTGAAGCTTTCTTT. Protein: CASRPTGGGEAFF. The chain has TRBV6-1 and TRBJ1-1, with 10 bases aligning to TRBD1. The CDR3 totals 13 residues. V shed 6 bases and J 7 bases; nucleotides not matched to a gene: 5. The germline V gene has CDR1 MNHNS and CDR2 SASEGT.

This clonotype was observed a few times. This chain links TRBV5-1 with TRBJ2-1, with D maybe TRBD1 (5 bases). Trimming left V 4 bases short and J 3 bases short, with 17 bases between. CDR1 and CDR2 (germline): SGHRS, YFSETQ. The CDR3 covers 16 residues. In DNA, the CDR3 is TGCGCCAGCAGCGACGGACAAGCCCCTAACTACAATGAGCAGTTCTTC. Its protein is CASSDGQAPNYNEQFF.

This clonotype was detected only a few times. The chain joins TRBV7-8 to TRBJ1-6; TRBD1 aligns across 8 bases. The CDR3 has 15 residues. V lost 4 bases, J lost 8 bases, and 7 bases stayed unmatched. Germline V gene lookup returns CDR1 SGHVS and CDR2 FQNEAQ. The CDR3 nucleotides are TGTGCCAGCAGCTCCGAACAGGGGGGGTATTCACCCCTCCACTTT. Translating it yields CASSSEQGGYSPLHF.

This clonotype occurred many times. V is TRBV5-6 and J is TRBJ2-5; 8 nucleotides align to TRBD2. J gave up 4 bases and V 4 bases, and 15 bases lay outside the gene matches. Germline-derived CDR1 and CDR2 are SGHDT and YYEEEE. The CDR3 loop spans 17 amino acids. The CDR3 nucleotides are TGTGCCAGCAGCGCGGGTATCGGGACTAGTCGGATAGAGACCCAGTACTTC. Its translation is CASSAGIGTSRIETQYF.

This clonotype has a handful of counts. The rearrangement uses TRBV28 and TRBJ2-7; tentative D call: TRBD2 (7 bases). V lost 4 bases and J lost 1, with 14 bases in between. Germline CDR1 and CDR2: MDHEN and SYDVKM. CDR3 size: 15 residues. CDR3 nucleotide sequence: TGTGCCAGCAGTTCGAGCGGGACACGATCCTACGAGCAGTACTTC. This gives the protein CASSSSGTRSYEQYF.

This clonotype was seen at least ten times. The chain recombines TRBV7-8 with TRBJ2-2; D is undetermined. Trimming stripped 5 bases from V and 0 bases from J, with 10 bases between. The germline CDR1 and CDR2 sequences are SGHVS and FQNEAQ. The CDR3 runs 15 residues. The CDR3: CASSPPSANTGELFF. Here the CDR3 DNA reads TGTGCCAGCAGCCCCCCGTCCGCGAACACCGGGGAGCTGTTTTTT.

V and J are TRBV27 and TRBJ2-2, with 8 bases identical to TRBD2. Germline CDR1 reads MNHEY; CDR2 reads SMNVEV (reference sequence). V was pared by 0 bases and J by 1 base, with 10 bases of the junction left unmatched. The CDR3 is made up of 19 amino acids. The CDR3 loop is CASSLSFWAGGLNTGELFF. Here the CDR3 DNA reads TGTGCCAGCAGTTTATCGTTTTGGGCGGGGGGACTGAACACCGGGGAGCTGTTTTTT.

This clonotype was seen a few times. This chain connects TRBV11-2 to TRBJ1-3; 8 nucleotides line up with TRBD1. The CDR3 extends over 14 amino acids. After removal of 5 bases from V and 6 bases from J, the junction contained 6 bases not matched to a gene. Germline lookup yields CDR1 SGHAT and CDR2 FQNNGV. The CDR3 protein is CASSIDRGENTIYF. DNA of the CDR3: TGTGCCAGCAGCATCGACAGGGGCGAAAACACCATATATTTT.

The chain uses TRBV6-5 and TRBJ2-3; unclear D gene. The CDR3 extends over 17 amino acids. Deletions cut 2 bases from V and 2 bases from J, with 17 bases between. Germline CDR1 MNHEY, CDR2 SVGAGI. The chain's CDR3 is CASSYLPPPGDTDTQYF. The CDR3 DNA reads TGTGCCAGCAGTTACCTGCCCCCCCCTGGGGACACAGATACGCAGTATTTT.

This clonotype was seen repeatedly, ten times or more. V gene TRBV6-1 combines with J gene TRBJ2-1, with 9 nucleotides matching TRBD2. The trim removed 7 bases at V and 5 bases at J, leaving 9 bases unmatched. Germline loops: CDR1 MNHNS, CDR2 SASEGT. The CDR3 sequence is 15 residues long. CDR3 sequence reads: CASKLGTSTNNEQFF. The CDR3 DNA sequence: TGTGCCAGCAAGTTAGGGACTAGCACAAACAATGAGCAGTTCTTC.

A few counts support this clonotype. This rearrangement joins TRBV3-1 to TRBJ1-3; tentative D call: TRBD1 (6 bases). From germline, CDR1 is LGHDT and CDR2 YNNKEL (reference sequence). The CDR3 consists of 16 residues. V was clipped by 6 bases and J by 2 bases, with 17 bases between them. In DNA form, the CDR3 reads TGTGCCAGCAGTCGCTTCTCGGGGGGCCCTGGAAACACCATATATTTT. Protein sequence: CASSRFSGGPGNTIYF.

The sample holds many counts of this clonotype. The chain is built from TRBV20-1 and TRBJ2-5; D is tentatively TRBD1 or TRBD2 (5 bases each). The CDR3 runs to 14 residues. The V end was cut by 5 bases, the J end by 6 bases, with 19 bases between. CDR1 DFQATT and CDR2 SNEGSKA come from the germline V gene (reference sequence). CDR3 nucleotides: TGCAGTGCTGCCCGAGACGGGGCGGTACAGACCCAGTACTTC. Its translation: CSAARDGAVQTQYF.

The chain has TRBV10-3 and TRBJ1-2, with 12 bases aligning to TRBD1. The V and J ends lost 2 bases and 2 bases, in that order; junction bases with no gene match: 3. Germline CDR1 is ENHRY and CDR2 is SYGVKD. The CDR3 is 16 amino acids. CDR3 sequence reads: CAISERDRGQNYGYTF. For the CDR3, the DNA is TGTGCCATCAGTGAGCGGGACAGGGGGCAGAACTATGGCTACACCTTC.

This clonotype has ten or more counts. This chain uses TRBV7-9 with TRBJ2-1; tentatively, D is TRBD2 (7 bases). Germline V gives CDR1 SEHNR, CDR2 FQNEAQ (reference sequence). Trimming took 4 bases from V and 8 from J, leaving 12 bases between them. CDR3 size: 13 residues. The CDR3 here is CASSSGGGDEQFF. The CDR3 DNA is TGTGCCAGCAGCTCGGGCGGGGGCGATGAGCAGTTCTTC.

In DNA, the CDR3 is TGTGCCAGCAGCTTTGTGGCCGGGACAGTGTTATTCTCCACCGGGGAGCTGTTTTTT. Amino acids: CASSFVAGTVLFSTGELFF. The V call is TRBV7-9, the J call TRBJ2-2, with 7 bases that match TRBD1. The CDR3 spans 19 residues. CDR1 and CDR2 (germline): SEHNR, FQNEAQ (reference sequence). V shed 3 bases, J shed 4 bases, and the junction held 17 bases outside the gene matches.

This clonotype was seen a handful of times. V usage is TRBV13 and J usage is TRBJ2-7, with unresolved D. The germline V gene has CDR1 PRHDT and CDR2 FYEKMQ (reference sequence). The V and J ends lost 1 base and 4 bases respectively, with 8 bases between them. This CDR3 spans 13 amino acids. CDR3 bases: TGTGCCAGCAGCTTAGCCCCCACTTACGAGCAGTACTTC. As protein: CASSLAPTYEQYF.

This clonotype was counted ten times or more. V and J are TRBV20-1 and TRBJ1-4; D is unclear. The CDR3 is 13 residues long. Trimming took 1 base from V and 8 from J, leaving 11 bases between them. Looked up from germline, CDR1 is DFQATT and CDR2 is SNEGSKA (reference sequence). The chain's CDR3 is CSARGTESEKLFF. The CDR3 region has the DNA TGCAGTGCTAGAGGAACAGAGAGCGAAAAACTGTTTTTT.

This clonotype was counted ten times or more. V gene TRBV6-1 combines with J gene TRBJ2-2, with D tentatively TRBD1 (6 bases). The CDR3 runs 15 residues. The ends were cut back, 7 bases at V and 1 base at J, with 13 bases in the middle. The germline CDR1 and CDR2 sequences are MNHNS and SASEGT. CDR3 loop: CASMVDRRNTGELFF. CDR3 DNA sequence: TGTGCCAGCATGGTTGACAGGAGGAACACCGGGGAGCTGTTTTTT.

There are a few counts of this clonotype. V gene TRBV6-2 or TRBV6-3 combines with J gene TRBJ2-1; 7 bases match TRBD2. The CDR3 is made up of 14 amino acids. Trimming took 4 bases from V and 9 from J; bases not matched to a gene: 9. Germline loops: CDR1 MNHEY, CDR2 SVGEGT. This CDR3 is CASSLPGLTAEQFF. As DNA, the CDR3 is TGTGCCAGCAGTTTGCCGGGACTAACTGCTGAGCAGTTCTTC.